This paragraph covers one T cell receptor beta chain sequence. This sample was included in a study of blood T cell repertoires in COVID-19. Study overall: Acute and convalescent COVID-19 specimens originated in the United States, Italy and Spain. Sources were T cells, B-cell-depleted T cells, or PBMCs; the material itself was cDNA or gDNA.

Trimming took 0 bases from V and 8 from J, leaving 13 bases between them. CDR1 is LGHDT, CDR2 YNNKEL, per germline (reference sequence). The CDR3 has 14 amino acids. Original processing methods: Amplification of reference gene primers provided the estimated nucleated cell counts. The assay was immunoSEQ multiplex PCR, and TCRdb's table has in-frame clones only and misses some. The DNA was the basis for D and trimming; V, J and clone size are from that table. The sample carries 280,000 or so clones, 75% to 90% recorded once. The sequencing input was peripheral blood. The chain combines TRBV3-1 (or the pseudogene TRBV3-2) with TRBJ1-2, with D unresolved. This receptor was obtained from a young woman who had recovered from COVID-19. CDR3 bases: TGTGCCAGCAGCCAAGATCTTGGAGGAGAAGGCTACACCTTC. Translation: CASSQDLGGEGYTF.